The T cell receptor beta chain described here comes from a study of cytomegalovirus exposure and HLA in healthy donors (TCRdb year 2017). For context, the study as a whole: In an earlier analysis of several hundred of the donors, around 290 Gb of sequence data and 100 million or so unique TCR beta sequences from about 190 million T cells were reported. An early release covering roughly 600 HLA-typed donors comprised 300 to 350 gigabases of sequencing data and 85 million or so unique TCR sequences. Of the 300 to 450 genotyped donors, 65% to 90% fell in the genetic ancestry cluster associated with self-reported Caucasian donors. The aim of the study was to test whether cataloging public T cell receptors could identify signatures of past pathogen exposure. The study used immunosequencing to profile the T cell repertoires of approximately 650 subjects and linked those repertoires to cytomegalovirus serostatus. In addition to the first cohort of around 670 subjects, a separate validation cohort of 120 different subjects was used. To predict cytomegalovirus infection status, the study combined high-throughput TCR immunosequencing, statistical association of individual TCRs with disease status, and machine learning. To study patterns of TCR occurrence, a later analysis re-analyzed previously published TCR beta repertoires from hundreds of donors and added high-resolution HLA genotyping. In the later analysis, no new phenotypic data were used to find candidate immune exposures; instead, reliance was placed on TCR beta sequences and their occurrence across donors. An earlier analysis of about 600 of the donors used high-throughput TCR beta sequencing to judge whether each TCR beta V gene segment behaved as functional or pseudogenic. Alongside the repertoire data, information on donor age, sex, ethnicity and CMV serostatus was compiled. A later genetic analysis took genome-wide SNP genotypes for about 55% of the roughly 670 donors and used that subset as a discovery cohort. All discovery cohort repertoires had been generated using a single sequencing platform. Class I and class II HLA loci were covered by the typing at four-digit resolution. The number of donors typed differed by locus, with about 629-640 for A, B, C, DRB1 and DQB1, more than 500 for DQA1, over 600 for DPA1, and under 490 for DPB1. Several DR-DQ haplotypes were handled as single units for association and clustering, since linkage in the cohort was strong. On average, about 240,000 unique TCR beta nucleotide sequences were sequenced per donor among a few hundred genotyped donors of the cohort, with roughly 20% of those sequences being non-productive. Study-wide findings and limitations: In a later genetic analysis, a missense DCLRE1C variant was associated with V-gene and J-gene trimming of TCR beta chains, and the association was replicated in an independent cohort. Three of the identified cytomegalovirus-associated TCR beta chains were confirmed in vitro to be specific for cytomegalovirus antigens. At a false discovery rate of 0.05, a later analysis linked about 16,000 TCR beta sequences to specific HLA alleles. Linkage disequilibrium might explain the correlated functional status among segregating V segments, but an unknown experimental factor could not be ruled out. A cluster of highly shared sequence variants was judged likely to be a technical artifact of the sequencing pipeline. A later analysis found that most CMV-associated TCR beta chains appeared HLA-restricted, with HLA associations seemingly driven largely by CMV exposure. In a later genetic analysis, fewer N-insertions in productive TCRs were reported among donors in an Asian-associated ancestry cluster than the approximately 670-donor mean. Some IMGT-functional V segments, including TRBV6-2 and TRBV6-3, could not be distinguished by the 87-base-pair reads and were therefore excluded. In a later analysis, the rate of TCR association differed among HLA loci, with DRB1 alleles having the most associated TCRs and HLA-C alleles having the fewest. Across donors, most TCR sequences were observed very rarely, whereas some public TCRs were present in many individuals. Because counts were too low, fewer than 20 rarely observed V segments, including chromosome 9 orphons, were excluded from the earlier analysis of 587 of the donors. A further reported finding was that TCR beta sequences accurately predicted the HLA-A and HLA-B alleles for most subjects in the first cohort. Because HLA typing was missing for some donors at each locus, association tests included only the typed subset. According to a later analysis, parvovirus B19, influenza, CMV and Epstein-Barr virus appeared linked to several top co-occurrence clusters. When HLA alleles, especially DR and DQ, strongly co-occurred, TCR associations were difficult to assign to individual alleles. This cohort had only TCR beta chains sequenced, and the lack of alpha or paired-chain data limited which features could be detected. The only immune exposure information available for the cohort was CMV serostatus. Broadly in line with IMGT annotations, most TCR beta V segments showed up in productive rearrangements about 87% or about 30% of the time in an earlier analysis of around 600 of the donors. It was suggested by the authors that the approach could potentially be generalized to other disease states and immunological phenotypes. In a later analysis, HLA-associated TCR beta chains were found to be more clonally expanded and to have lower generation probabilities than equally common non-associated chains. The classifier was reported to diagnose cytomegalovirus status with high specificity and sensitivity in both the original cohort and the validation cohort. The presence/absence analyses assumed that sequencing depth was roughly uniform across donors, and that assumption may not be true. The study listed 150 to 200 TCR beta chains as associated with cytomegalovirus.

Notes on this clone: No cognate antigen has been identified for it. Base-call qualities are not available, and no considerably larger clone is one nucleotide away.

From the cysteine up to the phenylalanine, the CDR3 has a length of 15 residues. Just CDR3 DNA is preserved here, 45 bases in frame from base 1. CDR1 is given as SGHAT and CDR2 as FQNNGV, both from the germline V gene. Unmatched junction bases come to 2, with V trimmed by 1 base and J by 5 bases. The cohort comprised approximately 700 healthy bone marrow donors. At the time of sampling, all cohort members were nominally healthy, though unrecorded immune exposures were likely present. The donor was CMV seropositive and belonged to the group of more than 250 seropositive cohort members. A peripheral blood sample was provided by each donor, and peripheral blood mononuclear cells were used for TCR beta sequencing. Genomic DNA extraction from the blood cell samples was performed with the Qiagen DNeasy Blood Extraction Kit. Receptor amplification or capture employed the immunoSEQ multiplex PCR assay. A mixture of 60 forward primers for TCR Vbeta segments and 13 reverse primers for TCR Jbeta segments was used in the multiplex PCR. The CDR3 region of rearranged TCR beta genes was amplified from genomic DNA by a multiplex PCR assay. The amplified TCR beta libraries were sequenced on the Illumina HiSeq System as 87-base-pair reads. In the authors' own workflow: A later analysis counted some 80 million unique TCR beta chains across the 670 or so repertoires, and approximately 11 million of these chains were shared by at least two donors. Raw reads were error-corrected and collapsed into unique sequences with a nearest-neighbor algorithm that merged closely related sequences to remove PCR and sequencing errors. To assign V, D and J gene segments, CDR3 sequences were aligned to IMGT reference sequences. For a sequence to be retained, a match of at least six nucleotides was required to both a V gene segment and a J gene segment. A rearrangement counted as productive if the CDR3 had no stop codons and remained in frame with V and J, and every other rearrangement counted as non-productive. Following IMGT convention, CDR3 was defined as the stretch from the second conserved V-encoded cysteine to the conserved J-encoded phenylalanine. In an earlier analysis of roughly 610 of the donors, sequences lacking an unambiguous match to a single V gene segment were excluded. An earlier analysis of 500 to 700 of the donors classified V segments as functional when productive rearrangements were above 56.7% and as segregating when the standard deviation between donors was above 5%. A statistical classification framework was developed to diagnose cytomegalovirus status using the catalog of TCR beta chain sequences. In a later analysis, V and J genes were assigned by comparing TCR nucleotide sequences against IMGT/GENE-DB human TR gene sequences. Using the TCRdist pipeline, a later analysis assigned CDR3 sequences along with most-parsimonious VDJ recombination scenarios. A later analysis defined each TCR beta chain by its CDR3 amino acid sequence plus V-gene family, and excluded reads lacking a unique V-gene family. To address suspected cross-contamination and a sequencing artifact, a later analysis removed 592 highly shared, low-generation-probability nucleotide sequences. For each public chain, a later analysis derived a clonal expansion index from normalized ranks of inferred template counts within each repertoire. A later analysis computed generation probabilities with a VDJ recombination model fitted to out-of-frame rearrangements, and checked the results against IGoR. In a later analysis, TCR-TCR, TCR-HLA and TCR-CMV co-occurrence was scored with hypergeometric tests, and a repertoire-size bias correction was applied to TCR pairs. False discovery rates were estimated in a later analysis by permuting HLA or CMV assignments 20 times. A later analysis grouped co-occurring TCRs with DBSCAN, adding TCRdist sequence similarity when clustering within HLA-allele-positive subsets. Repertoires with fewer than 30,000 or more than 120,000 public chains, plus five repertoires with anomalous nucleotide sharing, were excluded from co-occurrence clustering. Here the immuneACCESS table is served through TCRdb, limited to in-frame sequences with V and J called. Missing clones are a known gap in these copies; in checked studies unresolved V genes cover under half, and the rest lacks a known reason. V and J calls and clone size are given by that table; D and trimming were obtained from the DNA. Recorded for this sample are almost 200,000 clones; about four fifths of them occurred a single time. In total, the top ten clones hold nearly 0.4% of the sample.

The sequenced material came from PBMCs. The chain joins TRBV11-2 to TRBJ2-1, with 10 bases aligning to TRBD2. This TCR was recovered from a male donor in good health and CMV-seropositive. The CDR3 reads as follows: CASSLALAGDNEQFF. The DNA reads TGTGCCAGCAGCTTAGCCCTAGCGGGGGACAATGAGCAGTTCTTC. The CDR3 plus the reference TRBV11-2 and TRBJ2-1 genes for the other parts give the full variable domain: EAGVAQSPRYKIIEKRQSVAFWCNPISGHATLYWYQQILGQGPKLLIQFQNNGVVDDSQLPKDRFSAERLKGVDSTLKIQPAKLEDSAVYLCASSLALAGDNEQFFGPGTRLTVL.